This T cell receptor beta chain was sequenced during a study of sequential checkpoint blockade in melanoma. The overall study: After both sequences, patients received maintenance nivolumab.

Treatment specified: randomized to nivolumab then ipilimumab (arm A) or the reverse (arm B). Patients had received no earlier DNA-damaging chemotherapy. PBMC sorting kept live CD3+CD8+ cells without CD19 or CD56. Using immunoSEQ multiplex PCR, the repertoire was profiled, and TCRdb retains in-frame clones only, with some absent. The sample consists of more than 10,000 clones, 60% to 80% of them appearing once. The CDR3 is made up of 14 amino acids. Germline CDR1 and CDR2: ENHRY and SYGVKD. V lost 10 bases to trimming and J lost 5 bases; unmatched junction nucleotides: 9. The chain links TRBV10-3 to TRBJ2-2; 8 positions match TRBD2. The source of this sequence is a human patient with melanoma. Some clones in this sample may be carry-over from other donors' samples. The sample was CD8+ T cells sorted from blood (inferred from file names), taken from a patient given nivolumab and ipilimumab in sequence. The CDR3 here is CATRSGGVTGELFF. The CDR3 DNA reads TGTGCCACCCGAAGCGGGGGTGTTACCGGGGAGCTGTTTTTT.